The T cell receptor (beta chain) described here comes from a study of blood T cells in healthy people across ages (dated by TCRdb to about 2015). Describing the broader study: In model experiments, template switching captured roughly one uniquely barcoded TCR beta cDNA molecule for every two T cells. To track age-related changes in TCR beta repertoire diversity, the study relied on deep sequencing normalized with unique cDNA molecular identifiers. Two additional independent replicas of 1 million unique cDNA reads from the same blood draw were analyzed for two donors (one aged 18 to 30 and one aged 80 or older). To avoid experimental bias, donors of different ages were spread randomly across the sequencing lanes. The donors were divided into four age groups: young (average around 17 years), middle-aged (almost 40), aged (62) and long-lived (nearly 85).

In the case of this clonotype: Which antigen it targets is not known. Per-base quality was not reported, and no clone a single base away is much larger than it.

Libraries were prepared through 5' RACE. The run used an Illumina HiSeq 2500. A second PCR of about 7 to 12 cycles was run with a J-beta primer mix and a sample-barcoded 5' primer. Each TCR beta cDNA molecule received a unique molecular identifier from a template-switch 5' adaptor carrying 12 random nucleotides. At least 3 million CDR3-containing paired-end reads were obtained from each sample. The Mint cDNA synthesis kit, primed by a TRBC-specific oligonucleotide, was used to synthesize first-strand cDNA from all RNA. Following uracil-DNA glycosylase treatment, a first 18-cycle PCR with universal primers M1SS and BC2_uni_R was performed on all cDNA. Per the source publication's procedure: Each sample was normalized by randomly selecting 1 million high-quality reads, each carrying a distinct molecular identifier. Reads sharing molecular identifiers were discarded rather than binned into consensus sequences. MiTCR, run with a Q25 quality threshold and the strictest error-elimination algorithm, handled CDR3 identification, clonotype clustering and error correction. A nonparametric unseen species model using Euler transformation provided a lower-bound estimate of total TCR beta diversity. TCRdb cleaned the public reads at Q25 with fastp, built clones with MiXCR and kept in-frame beta chains. Entries are consolidated by CDR3 protein sequence, retaining the most common genes and DNA. These V and J calls derive from TCRdb rather than the authors' analysis. This sample is represented by roughly 2 million distinct CDR3 sequences; 40% to 55% of them were singletons. Over 2% of the sample is taken by the ten largest.

The roughly 38 donors, aged about 6 to 95 years, were systemically healthy Caucasian individuals from Russia. About 10 milliliters of peripheral blood were collected from each donor into EDTA-treated Vacutainer tubes. Ficoll-Paque density-gradient centrifugation was used to isolate PBMCs, with at least 6 million obtained per sample. Trizol reagent was used to extract total RNA from PBMCs, with at least 5.5 micrograms per sample. For every donor, flow cytometry on a PBMC aliquot measured the percentage of naive CD45RAhigh/CD27high T cells. The CDR3 contains 14 residues, cysteine and phenylalanine counted. Left in the record is the CDR3 DNA by itself, 42 bases read in frame from the first base. The germline V gene provides CDR1 SNHLY and CDR2 FYNNEI. V ends up 8 bases short and J 10 bases short, with an unmatched junction base count of 12. Beyond this particular receptor, the publication reports: The CMV infection status of donors was not known, potentially confounding age-related changes in expanded clonotypes. Because profiling used bulk unsorted PBMCs, naive and antigen-experienced compartments could not be compared conclusively. A strong correlation was found between observed TCR beta diversity and the percentage of naive T cells measured by flow cytometry. The long-lived group showed more naive CD4+ T cells, fewer expanded clones and increased TCR diversity than the aged group, suggesting age selection. Estimates of total diversity based on one million sequenced T cells were regarded as lower bounds and as underestimates. As age increased, observed TCR beta diversity per million T cells dropped in a roughly linear way, and a significant reduction was already evident by age around 41.

The rearrangement combines TRBV2 with TRBJ2-1; 9 junctional bases match TRBD1. This clonotype originated in a woman aged 35 to 49 in good health. What was sequenced was blood. The DNA reads TGTGCCAGCCATGGACAGGGGCCCCTAGGGGAGCAGTTCTTC. This translates into CASHGQGPLGEQFF.